Included here is one TCR beta chain sequence, with context. Its antigen is still unknown. Per the germline V gene, CDR1 is KGHDR and CDR2 is SFDVKD. Trimming took off 3 bases at V and 3 bases at J, with 20 bases between the two ends. The length of the CDR3 is 18 residues. TCRdb re-analysed the 5' RACE reads in MiXCR, keeping a single row per CDR3 protein. The table has around 300,000 distinct CDR3 sequences, 14% seen once. This specimen comes from a study of T-cell memory formation after mild COVID-19. Notes on the study in general: Contracting clones from day 15 to 85 had balanced CD4/CD8; later expanders favoured CD4+. Largely, contracting CD4+ clones fell within CM and EM, and contracting CD8+ clones within EMRA.

The sequenced sample was PBMCs or a T cell subset sorted from them (not recorded which). The V and J genes are TRBV24-1 and TRBJ2-1; possible D gene TRBD2, 5 bases. The receptor's source is a man younger than 35 who had mild COVID-19 (a few samples of this study predate the infection). Cell type and time point are not known. CDR3 region: CATSDTRTGSSGYNEQFF. The CDR3, as DNA: TGTGCCACCAGTGATACCCGGACGGGATCATCAGGCTACAATGAGCAGTTCTTC.